These T cell receptor beta chains were read from a single sample in a study of tumor-infiltrating lymphocytes in primary liver carcinoma. TCRdb reanalysed the multiplex PCR reads using MiXCR and keeps one entry per CDR3 protein. The table shows about 330,000 distinct CDR3 sequences, with about 65% occurring only once. The sample comprised peripheral blood. These receptors came from a man aged 35 to 55 with primary liver carcinoma and hepatitis B virus infection. The CDR3 runs from the conserved cysteine through the conserved F or W. Each record gives: CDR3 protein, CDR3 DNA, clone size, V gene, D gene, J gene. D genes are given only for firm matches. Clone size appears in some rows only: once, few, many, or a class for an expanded clone.

CDR3: CAISELSHTSPGELFF
DNA: TGTGCCATCAGTGAGTTATCCCACACTTCCCCCGGGGAGCTGTTTTTT
size: -
V: TRBV10-3
D: -
J: TRBJ2-2

CDR3: CASRTDRRYGYTF
DNA: TGTGCCAGCAGGACGGACAGGCGCTATGGCTACACCTTC
size: many
V: TRBV6-5
D: TRBD1
J: TRBJ1-2

CDR3: CASSLLTRGEAGELFF
DNA: TGTGCCAGCAGTTTATTAACCCGTGGTGAGGCCGGGGAGCTGTTTTTT
size: -
V: TRBV28
D: -
J: TRBJ2-2

CDR3: CASNYQRERPKQFF
DNA: TGTGCCAGCAATTACCAGCGGGAGCGCCCCAAGCAGTTCTTC
size: once
V: TRBV6-2/TRBV6-3
D: TRBD2
J: TRBJ2-1

CDR3: CASTAGRGDEKLFF
DNA: TGTGCCAGCACTGCGGGCAGGGGTGATGAAAAACTGTTTTTT
size: once
V: TRBV6-2/TRBV6-3
D: -
J: TRBJ1-4

CDR3: CASSPGRTHSF
DNA: TGTGCCAGCAGTCCCGGACGGACTCACAGCTTC
size: -
V: TRBV6-2/TRBV6-3
D: -
J: TRBJ1-2

CDR3: CASTWVGTNEKLFF
DNA: TGTGCCAGCACCTGGGTGGGAACTAATGAAAAACTGTTTTTT
size: -
V: TRBV28
D: -
J: TRBJ1-4

CDR3: CASSTGDEETQYF
DNA: TGCGCCAGCAGTACAGGTGATGAAGAGACCCAGTACTTC
size: -
V: TRBV5-1
D: -
J: TRBJ2-5

CDR3: CASSLVGMSTEAFF
DNA: TGCGCCAGCAGCTTGGTGGGGATGAGCACTGAAGCTTTCTTT
size: -
V: TRBV5-1
D: -
J: TRBJ1-1

CDR3: CASIYRTGNEQYF
DNA: TGTGCCAGCATCTATAGGACAGGGAACGAGCAGTATTTC
size: -
V: TRBV5-5
D: TRBD1
J: TRBJ2-7

CDR3: CASSSGIELTKNIRYF
DNA: TGTGCCAGCAGCTCCGGGATAGAGTTAACCAAAAACATTCGGTACTTC
size: once
V: TRBV11-2
D: -
J: TRBJ2-4

CDR3: CASSQPDGANTGELFF
DNA: TGTGCCAGCAGTCAACCGGACGGAGCGAACACCGGGGAGCTATTTTTT
size: -
V: TRBV6-2/TRBV6-3
D: -
J: TRBJ2-2

CDR3: CASSRGLAGVTYNEQFF
DNA: TGTGCCAGCAGCAGGGGACTAGCGGGAGTAACTTACAATGAGCAGTTCTTC
size: -
V: TRBV11-1
D: TRBD2
J: TRBJ2-1

CDR3: CANQTDRGTDTQYF
DNA: TGTGCCAACCAGACGGACAGGGGAACGGATACGCAGTATTTT
size: -
V: TRBV6-1
D: TRBD1
J: TRBJ2-3

CDR3: CSVGDGESYEQYF
DNA: TGCAGCGTTGGAGACGGGGAATCCTACGAGCAGTACTTC
size: many
V: TRBV29-1
D: -
J: TRBJ2-7

CDR3: CASSLGQGLSYEQYF
DNA: TGTGCCAGCAGCTTAGGACAGGGGTTATCCTACGAGCAGTACTTC
size: many
V: TRBV11-1
D: TRBD1
J: TRBJ2-7

CDR3: CASSQEERASGANVLTF
DNA: TGCGCCAGTAGCCAAGAAGAACGGGCCTCTGGGGCCAACGTCCTGACTTTC
size: -
V: TRBV4-1
D: -
J: TRBJ2-6

CDR3: CSVAPGSHTDTQYF
DNA: TGCAGCGTTGCTCCCGGGAGCCACACAGATACGCAGTATTTT
size: many
V: TRBV29-1
D: -
J: TRBJ2-3

CDR3: CASSQGPGRTDTQCF
DNA: TGCGCCAGCAGCCAGGGACCAGGACGCACAGATACGCAGTGTTTT
size: -
V: TRBV11-2
D: -
J: TRBJ2-3

CDR3: CATSDARQGGSPLHF
DNA: TGTGCCACCAGTGATGCTAGACAGGGTGGTTCACCCCTCCACTTT
size: many
V: TRBV24-1
D: TRBD1
J: TRBJ1-6

CDR3: CASSFWTGFYEQYF
DNA: TGTGCCAGCAGCTTCTGGACAGGTTTTTACGAGCAGTACTTC
size: -
V: TRBV11-2
D: TRBD1
J: TRBJ2-7

CDR3: CASSLVRAGSYNEQFF
DNA: TGCGCCAGCAGCTTGGTAAGGGCGGGCTCCTACAATGAGCAGTTCTTC
size: -
V: TRBV5-1
D: -
J: TRBJ2-1

CDR3: CTIREGPWDTGELFF
DNA: TGTACCATCAGGGAAGGGCCTTGGGACACCGGGGAGCTGTTTTTT
size: -
V: TRBV10-3
D: -
J: TRBJ2-2

CDR3: CASSEFPRTSETGELFF
DNA: TGTGCCAGCAGTGAATTTCCAAGGACTAGCGAGACCGGGGAGCTGTTTTTT
size: few
V: TRBV2
D: TRBD2
J: TRBJ2-2

CDR3: CASSFRDRGTDTQYF
DNA: TGTGCCAGCAGCTTCCGGGACAGGGGTACAGATACGCAGTATTTT
size: few
V: TRBV14
D: TRBD1
J: TRBJ2-3

CDR3: CASSIEQARDQPQHF
DNA: TGTGCCAGTAGTATTGAACAGGCAAGGGATCAGCCCCAGCATTTT
size: few
V: TRBV19
D: -
J: TRBJ1-5

CDR3: CAISDLAGVKAQYF
DNA: TGTGCCATCAGTGACCTAGCGGGAGTAAAGGCGCAGTATTTT
size: many
V: TRBV10-3
D: TRBD2
J: TRBJ2-3

CDR3: CASRADYNEQFF
DNA: TGTGCCAGCAGGGCCGACTACAATGAGCAGTTCTTC
size: many
V: TRBV12-3/TRBV12-4
D: -
J: TRBJ2-1

CDR3: CASSTTSGIRATVTYEQYF
DNA: TGTGCCAGTAGCACCACTAGCGGGATTCGCGCGACCGTAACTTACGAGCAGTACTTC
size: -
V: TRBV11-2
D: TRBD2
J: TRBJ2-7

CDR3: CASSLSLKTPYEQHF
DNA: TGTGCCAGCAGCTTGAGTCTTAAAACGCCCTACGAGCAGCACTTC
size: -
V: TRBV11-2
D: -
J: TRBJ2-7

CDR3: CASTLQVIRDEQFF
DNA: TGTGCCAGCACCCTCCAGGTGATCAGGGATGAGCAGTTCTTC
size: -
V: TRBV12-3/TRBV12-4
D: -
J: TRBJ2-1

CDR3: CASGLDPGLEYF
DNA: TGTGCCAGCGGCTTGGATCCGGGTCTCGAGTACTTC
size: -
V: TRBV5-5
D: -
J: TRBJ2-7

CDR3: CASSLSAGQYF
DNA: TGTGCCAGCAGCTTATCGGCCGGGCAATACTTC
size: -
V: TRBV11-2
D: -
J: TRBJ2-7

CDR3: CASSFGGLYEQYF
DNA: TGTGCCAGCAGTTTCGGAGGACTCTACGAGCAGTACTTC
size: -
V: TRBV12-3/TRBV12-4
D: -
J: TRBJ2-7

CDR3: CASSQVVGGNTEAFF
DNA: TGCGCCAGCAGCCAAGTAGTTGGAGGGAACACTGAAGCTTTCTTT
size: many
V: TRBV4-3
D: -
J: TRBJ1-1

CDR3: CAISGSHRENYRYTF
DNA: TGTGCCATCAGTGGGTCTCACAGAGAGAACTATCGCTACACCTTC
size: -
V: TRBV10-3
D: -
J: TRBJ1-2

CDR3: CASSLRTGALRDTQYF
DNA: TGTGCCAGCAGCTTGCGGACAGGGGCTCTTCGGGATACGCAGTATTTT
size: many
V: TRBV5-5
D: TRBD1
J: TRBJ2-3

CDR3: CASSQDPGANEQYF
DNA: TGCGCCAGCAGCCAAGACCCGGGGGCCAACGAGCAGTACTTC
size: -
V: TRBV4-1
D: -
J: TRBJ2-7

CDR3: CASSLFGDRGETKYF
DNA: TGTGCCAGCAGTTTATTTGGGGACAGGGGAGAGACCAAGTACTTC
size: -
V: TRBV28
D: TRBD1
J: TRBJ2-5

CDR3: CASSQQGNTEAFF
DNA: TGTGCCAGCAGTCAACAGGGAAACACTGAAGCTTTCTTT
size: -
V: TRBV12-3/TRBV12-4
D: -
J: TRBJ1-1